This T cell receptor beta chain was identified in a study of blood T cell repertoires in COVID-19. Background on the study: Spain, Italy and the United States supplied samples that represented acute and convalescent COVID-19. T cells, B-cell-depleted T cells, or PBMCs provided the cDNA or gDNA that served as material.

The sample holds one count of this clone. The CDR3 has 15 residues. In germline, CDR1 is MNHNY, CDR2 SVGAGI (reference sequence). V was clipped by 6 bases and J by 4 bases; unmatched bases: 9. Original processing methods: The authors estimated nucleated cell counts from reference gene primer amplification. The method was immunoSEQ multiplex PCR; TCRdb's version includes in-frame clones alone and lacks a portion of them. V and J calls and clone size come straight from that table; D and trimming were deduced from the DNA. The sample lists around 69,000 clones, about 82% occurring once. The gene calls are TRBV6-6 and TRBJ1-2, with 9 bases matching TRBD1. The sequence was collected from a middle-aged man with acute or convalescent COVID-19. The sample consisted of peripheral blood. The CDR3 DNA reads as TGTGCCAGCAGCCTTATTCCGGGACAGGGCTATGGCTACACCTTC. This translates into CASSLIPGQGYGYTF.